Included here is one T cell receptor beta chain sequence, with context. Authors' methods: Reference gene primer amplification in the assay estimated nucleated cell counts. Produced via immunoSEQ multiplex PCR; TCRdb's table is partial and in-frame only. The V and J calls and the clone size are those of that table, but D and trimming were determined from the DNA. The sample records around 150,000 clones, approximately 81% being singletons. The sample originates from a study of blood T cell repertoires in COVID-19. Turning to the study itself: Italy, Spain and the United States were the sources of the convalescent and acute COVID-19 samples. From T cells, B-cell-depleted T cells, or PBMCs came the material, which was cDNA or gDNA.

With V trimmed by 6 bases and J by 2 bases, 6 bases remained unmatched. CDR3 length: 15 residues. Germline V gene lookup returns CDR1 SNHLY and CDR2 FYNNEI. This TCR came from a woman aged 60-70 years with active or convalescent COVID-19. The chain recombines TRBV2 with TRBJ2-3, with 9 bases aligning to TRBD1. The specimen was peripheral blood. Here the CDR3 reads CASSTGGFTTDTQYF. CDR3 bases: TGTGCCAGCAGCACAGGGGGCTTTACCACAGATACGCAGTATTTT.